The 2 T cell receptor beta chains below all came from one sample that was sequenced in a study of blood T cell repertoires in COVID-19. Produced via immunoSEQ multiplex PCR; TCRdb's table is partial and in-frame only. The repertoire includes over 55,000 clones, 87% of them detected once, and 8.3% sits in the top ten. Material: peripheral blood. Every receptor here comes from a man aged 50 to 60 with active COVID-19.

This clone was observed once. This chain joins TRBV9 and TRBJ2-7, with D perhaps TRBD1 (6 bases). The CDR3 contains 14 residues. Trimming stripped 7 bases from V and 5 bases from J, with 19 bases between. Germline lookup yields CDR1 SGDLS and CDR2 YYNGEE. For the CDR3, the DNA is TGTGCCAGCCAACGGACAGAGAATCACCACGAGCAGTACTTC. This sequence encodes CASQRTENHHEQYF.

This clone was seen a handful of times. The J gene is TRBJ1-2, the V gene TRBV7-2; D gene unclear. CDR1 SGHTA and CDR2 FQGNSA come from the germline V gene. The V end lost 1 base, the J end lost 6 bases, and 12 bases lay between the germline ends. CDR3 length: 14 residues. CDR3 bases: TGTGCCAGCAGCTTAGTTCTGGCCAGCGATGGCTACACCTTC. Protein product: CASSLVLASDGYTF.